The next 20 T cell receptor beta chains were all read from a single sample in a study of cytomegalovirus exposure and HLA in healthy donors. A multiplex PCR was run with 60 Vbeta primers and 13 Jbeta primers. Method: immunoSEQ multiplex PCR; TCRdb's copy keeps in-frame clones and lacks some. The sample contains 150,000 to 200,000 clones, about 86% of which appear only once. Sequenced material: PBMCs. These receptors were collected from a woman in her thirties in good health and CMV-seronegative.

In its sample, this clone was seen a few times. The chain carries TRBV2 and TRBJ1-4; D gene unclear. The V gene lost 3 bases and the J gene lost 0 bases, with 8 bases spanning the gap. Germline loops: CDR1 SNHLY, CDR2 FYNNEI. The CDR3 is 15 residues long. As DNA, the CDR3 is TGTGCCAGCAGTGACAGACACGCAACTAATGAAAAACTGTTTTTT. This encodes CASSDRHATNEKLFF.

The chain links TRBV28 to TRBJ2-5, with TRBD2 matching over 13 bases. Germline CDR1 is MDHEN and CDR2 is SYDVKM. This CDR3 has 16 amino acids. The trim removed 6 bases at V and 2 bases at J, leaving 6 bases unmatched. The CDR3 loop reads CASRLTSGRIQETQYF. CDR3 DNA: TGTGCCAGCAGATTGACTAGCGGGAGGATTCAAGAGACCCAGTACTTC.

This clone was counted only a few times. The chain has TRBV4-3 and TRBJ2-1; 8 bases match TRBD2. Germline CDR1 is LGHNA and CDR2 is YSLEER. The V gene end was trimmed by 0 bases and the J gene end by 9 bases; junction bases not matched to a gene: 13. The CDR3 runs 17 residues. The CDR3 DNA sequence: TGCGCCAGCAGCCAAGATGGGCAGCTAGCGGGCTTGGGTGAGCAGTTCTTC. It specifies CASSQDGQLAGLGEQFF.

The V gene is TRBV7-8, the J gene TRBJ1-5; TRBD1 aligns across 12 bases. The V gene's germline CDR1 is SGHVS and CDR2 FQNEAQ. CDR3 size: 17 residues. V trimming: 5 bases; J trimming: 9 bases; junction bases outside the gene matches: 14. The CDR3 loop is CASSPGTGGNNARPQHF. DNA of the CDR3: TGTGCCAGCAGCCCCGGGACAGGGGGCAATAATGCGAGGCCCCAGCATTTT.

This chain links TRBV27 with TRBJ2-7, with 8 bases lining up with TRBD1. V lost 6 bases and J lost 4; bases outside the gene matches: 8. The germline CDR1 and CDR2 sequences are MNHEY and SMNVEV (reference sequence). This CDR3 contains 14 residues. The CDR3 region is CASRRGTGIYEQYF. CDR3 DNA sequence: TGTGCCAGCAGGCGCGGGACAGGAATTTACGAGCAGTACTTC.

V and J are TRBV7-2 and TRBJ2-3, with a tentative D call TRBD1 (6 bases). Deletions cut 6 bases from V and 0 bases from J, with 13 bases between. The CDR3 loop spans 15 amino acids. CDR1 SGHTA and CDR2 FQGNSA come from the germline V gene. DNA for the CDR3: TGTGCCAGCAGAACGGACAGATCTAGCACAGATACGCAGTATTTT. This sequence encodes CASRTDRSSTDTQYF.

This clone occurred once. This sequence joins TRBV6-1 and TRBJ1-2, with TRBD1 as a possible D gene (5 bases). V lost 0 bases and J lost 8, with 13 bases in between. This CDR3 spans 14 amino acids. Germline-derived CDR1 and CDR2 are MNHNS and SASEGT. CDR3 sequence: CASSEAGGARGYTF. The DNA of the CDR3 is TGTGCCAGCAGTGAAGCGGGAGGGGCGAGGGGCTACACCTTC.

This chain joins TRBV28 and TRBJ2-5, with D hard to call. The V end was cut by 6 bases, the J end by 3 bases, with 5 bases between. Per germline, CDR1 MDHEN and CDR2 SYDVKM. The length of the CDR3 is 11 residues. For the CDR3, the DNA is TGTGCCAGCAGCTCGGAAGAGACCCAGTACTTC. It translates to CASSSEETQYF.

The chain links TRBV4-3 to TRBJ2-7, with D tentatively TRBD2 (6 bases). CDR1 is LGHNA, CDR2 YSLEER, per germline. Trimming took off 3 bases at V and 4 bases at J, with 19 bases between the two ends. CDR3 length: 16 amino acids. CDR3 DNA: TGCGCCAGCAGCCAGGCTCCGACTAGTCTTTCATACGAGCAGTACTTC. Translated, it gives CASSQAPTSLSYEQYF.

This chain joins TRBV4-1 and TRBJ1-6, with TRBD1 as a possible D gene (6 bases). From germline, CDR1 is MGHRA and CDR2 YSYEKL. The CDR3 consists of 14 residues. V lost 1 base and J 5 bases, leaving 6 bases between the germline ends. The CDR3 coding sequence is TGCGCCAGCAGCCAAGGACAGGATAATTCACCCCTCCACTTT. Amino acid sequence: CASSQGQDNSPLHF.

The J gene is TRBJ2-1, the V gene TRBV19; 7 bases are a match to TRBD2. The CDR3 covers 14 residues. Germline V CDR1 and CDR2: LNHDA, SQIVND (reference sequence). The trim removed 3 bases at V and 6 bases at J, leaving 5 bases unmatched. CDR3 in amino acids: CASSIAGAINEQFF. The CDR3 DNA sequence: TGTGCCAGTAGTATTGCGGGAGCAATCAATGAGCAGTTCTTC. The whole variable domain, filled in from reference TRBV19 and TRBJ2-1, reads DGGITQSPKYLFRKEGQNVTLSCEQNLNHDAMYWYRQDPGQGLRLIYYSQIVNDFQKGDIAEGYSVSREKKESFPLTVTSAQKNPTAFYLCASSIAGAINEQFFGPGTRLTVL.

For the CDR3, the DNA is TGCAGCGGAGGACAGGGGAGGAATGAGCAGTTCTTC. It translates to CSGGQGRNEQFF. V usage is TRBV29-1 and J usage is TRBJ2-1; 9 nucleotides line up with TRBD1. The CDR3 loop spans 12 amino acids. With 7 bases clipped from V and 7 bases from J, the junction kept 5 bases outside the gene matches. CDR1 is SQVTM and CDR2 is ANQGSEA in the germline V gene.

To note about this clone: Other DNA sequences of this sample code for an identical CDR3. The V gene is TRBV18, the J gene TRBJ2-3; D is unresolved. Trimming shortened V by 2 bases and J by 0 bases, and 3 bases separated the two germline ends. This CDR3 contains 13 residues. CDR1 and CDR2 (germline): KGHSH, LQKENI. The CDR3 nucleotides read TGTGCCAGCTCACCATCAAGCACAGATACGCAGTATTTT. This gives the protein CASSPSSTDTQYF.

V and J are TRBV5-1 and TRBJ2-6; 7 bases match TRBD1. The CDR3 totals 17 residues. V lost 4 bases and J lost 2; bases outside the gene matches: 9. Germline assignment: CDR1 SGHRS and CDR2 YFSETQ. DNA of the CDR3: TGCGCCAGCAGCGCTTTGACAGGGTGGACTGGGGCCAACGTCCTGACTTTC. Translation gives CASSALTGWTGANVLTF.

The CDR3 DNA reads as TGTGCCAGCAGAACGCCCACAGGTTTATATAATTCACCCCTCCACTTT. This translates into CASRTPTGLYNSPLHF. The genes are TRBV6-6 and TRBJ1-6; tentative D call: TRBD1 (5 bases). The germline V gene encodes CDR1 MNHNY and CDR2 SVGAGI (reference sequence). The CDR3 has 16 residues. V lost 6 bases, J lost 4 bases, and 16 bases lay in between.

The rearrangement joins TRBV19 to TRBJ2-5, with unresolved D. The CDR3 contains 14 residues. The V end was cut by 4 bases, the J end by 4 bases, with 13 bases between. Germline CDR1 reads LNHDA; CDR2 reads SQIVND (reference sequence). The CDR3 DNA reads TGTGCCAGTAGTAGGGCTCCGGATTTAGAGACCCAGTACTTC. The encoded protein is CASSRAPDLETQYF.

The V and J genes are TRBV9 and TRBJ2-2, with 10 positions matching TRBD2. Germline assignment: CDR1 SGDLS and CDR2 YYNGEE. The V gene end was trimmed by 4 bases and the J gene end by 0 bases; junction bases not matched to a gene: 9. CDR3 length equals 18 residues. This CDR3 is CASSTRTSGIANTGELFF. The CDR3, as DNA: TGTGCCAGCAGCACCCGGACTAGCGGTATCGCGAACACCGGGGAGCTGTTTTTT. Variable domain in full (rest from reference TRBV9 and TRBJ2-2): DSGVTQTPKHLITATGQRVTLRCSPRSGDLSVYWYQQSLDQGLQFLIQYYNGEERAKGNILERFSAQQFPDLHSELNLSSLELGDSALYFCASSTRTSGIANTGELFFGEGSRLTVL.

The rearrangement joins TRBV12-5 to TRBJ1-4; 9 bases are shared with TRBD1. There are 16 residues in the CDR3. With 0 bases clipped from V and 3 bases from J, the junction kept 2 bases outside the gene matches. The germline CDR1 and CDR2 sequences are LGHNT and FRNRAP. The CDR3 loop reads CASGLVTGGPNEKLFF. For the CDR3, the DNA is TGTGCTAGTGGTTTGGTAACAGGGGGCCCTAATGAAAAACTGTTTTTT.

The chain uses TRBV7-2 and TRBJ2-1; 7 positions match TRBD1. CDR3 size: 14 residues. Germline trimming cut 5 bases from V and 9 bases from J; bases unmatched to any gene: 10. Looked up from germline, CDR1 is SGHTA and CDR2 is FQGNSA. CDR3 in DNA: TGTGCCAGCAGCATTCGGACAGGTGTTACTGAGCAGTTCTTC. Protein: CASSIRTGVTEQFF.

The V gene is TRBV6-1, the J gene TRBJ2-7; 7 bases map to TRBD1. The CDR3 sequence is 15 residues long. Losses at the gene ends were 6 bases for V and 1 base for J; bases not matched to a gene: 9. The germline V gene encodes CDR1 MNHNS and CDR2 SASEGT. As DNA, the CDR3 is TGTGCCAGCAGCTGGACAGGAACGTCTTCCTACGAGCAGTACTTC. It encodes CASSWTGTSSYEQYF.